The 30 T cell receptor beta chains given below trace back to one sample, sequenced in a study of shared clonotypes between healthy human individuals. The protocol was immunoSEQ multiplex PCR, while the TCRdb copy is restricted to in-frame clones and leaves out a portion. Among about 2 million clones listed, approximately 94% were seen once. CD8 cells regarded as naive lacked CD45RO, were positively chosen for CCR7, and omitted terminally differentiated effector memory CD45RA+ cells. Input material: naive CD8+ T cells sorted from blood. These receptors were collected from a man between 18 and 29 years old in good health.

Only a few counts were recorded for this clone. The genes are TRBV2 and TRBJ1-2; a weak D match, TRBD1 (5 bases). The CDR3 length is 13 residues. From germline, CDR1 is SNHLY and CDR2 FYNNEI. V was shortened by 4 bases and J by 4 bases, with 10 bases between the two germline ends. CDR3 loop: CASSGGEPYGYTF. For the CDR3, the DNA is TGTGCCAGCAGTGGAGGGGAGCCCTATGGCTACACCTTC.

The chain uses TRBV28 and TRBJ2-1, with 8 nucleotides matching TRBD1. J was trimmed by 5 bases and V by 4 bases; bases with no gene match: 4. CDR1 is MDHEN, CDR2 SYDVKM, per germline. The length of the CDR3 is 14 residues. The CDR3 DNA follows: TGTGCCAGCAGTTCGACAGGGGACAACAATGAGCAGTTCTTC. Protein sequence: CASSSTGDNNEQFF.

About this clone itself: Other DNA sequences in the same sample also yield this CDR3. The chain links TRBV29-1 to TRBJ1-1; D perhaps matches TRBD1 (5 bases). V was pared by 4 bases and J by 3 bases, with 6 bases between. CDR1 and CDR2 (germline): SQVTM, ANQGSEA. The CDR3 length is 11 residues. DNA for the CDR3: TGCAGCGTTGGCAGGGACACTGAAGCTTTCTTT. Translation gives CSVGRDTEAFF.

The rearrangement uses TRBV18 and TRBJ2-7, with 12 positions matching TRBD1. The V gene's germline CDR1 is KGHSH and CDR2 LQKENI. V lost 2 bases, J lost 7 bases, and 9 bases stayed unmatched. The CDR3 sequence is 16 residues long. CDR3: CASSPSKGQGAGEQYF. Written as DNA, the CDR3 is TGTGCCAGCTCACCATCGAAGGGACAGGGGGCTGGGGAGCAGTACTTC.

This sequence joins TRBV9 and TRBJ1-4; the match to TRBD1 covers 8 bases. This CDR3 is 14 amino acids long. The junction had 6 bases not matched to a gene; V was cut back by 3 bases and J by 8 bases. Per the germline V gene, CDR1 is SGDLS and CDR2 is YYNGEE. CDR3 nucleotides: TGTGCCAGCAGCGGGGGACAGGCGGGAGAAAAACTGTTTTTT. Amino acids: CASSGGQAGEKLFF.

This sequence joins TRBV27 and TRBJ1-4; D remains unclear. This CDR3 has 15 amino acids. The V and J ends lost 6 bases and 4 bases respectively, with 15 bases between them. Germline CDR1 is MNHEY and CDR2 is SMNVEV (reference sequence). The CDR3 sequence is CASSLGSVGNEKLFF. DNA of the CDR3: TGTGCCAGCAGCCTGGGGTCAGTAGGTAATGAAAAACTGTTTTTT.

V and J are TRBV5-6 and TRBJ2-5; D remains ambiguous. CDR3 length: 13 residues. Trimming took off 2 bases at V and 7 bases at J, with 12 bases between the two ends. Germline V gene data show CDR1 as SGHDT and CDR2 as YYEEEE. The CDR3 reads CASSLGSAGTQYF. The CDR3 nucleotides are TGTGCCAGCAGCTTAGGGTCGGCAGGGACCCAGTACTTC.

The chain links TRBV18 to TRBJ2-3; 12 bases line up with TRBD2. Germline V gene lookup returns CDR1 KGHSH and CDR2 LQKENI. The CDR3 sequence is 16 residues long. V trimming: 3 bases; J trimming: 2 bases; junction bases outside the gene matches: 3. CDR3 bases: TGTGCCAGCTCACCCGGACTAGCGGGGACCACAGATACGCAGTATTTT. Translated, it gives CASSPGLAGTTDTQYF.

This rearrangement joins TRBV7-6 to TRBJ2-7, with 10 nucleotides matching TRBD1. The germline V gene has CDR1 SGHVS and CDR2 FNYEAQ. Unmatched junction bases numbered 4, after V lost 2 bases and J lost 3 bases. The CDR3 is 15 amino acids. CDR3 protein: CASSLSGQGGYEQYF. DNA of the CDR3: TGTGCCAGCAGCTTATCTGGACAGGGGGGCTACGAGCAGTACTTC.

The chain couples TRBV2 to TRBJ2-1; 8 bases align to TRBD2. The CDR3 spans 16 residues. The germline V gene has CDR1 SNHLY and CDR2 FYNNEI. J lost 8 bases, V lost 3 bases, and 12 bases had no gene match. CDR3 bases: TGTGCCAGCAGTGAGCCTGTTCGGACTAGCATCGATGAGCAGTTCTTC. Its protein is CASSEPVRTSIDEQFF.

The chain has TRBV7-9 and TRBJ1-1; no firm D call. The CDR3 consists of 12 residues. Trimming removed 4 bases from V and 9 bases from J, with 12 bases in between. Germline lookup yields CDR1 SEHNR and CDR2 FQNEAQ (reference sequence). CDR3: CASSSGASKAFF. CDR3 DNA sequence: TGTGCCAGCAGCTCAGGTGCGTCTAAAGCTTTCTTT.

Concerning this clone itself: Distinct nucleotide sequences in the sample also encode this CDR3. The chain recombines TRBV7-9 with TRBJ2-3, with 10 bases that match TRBD2. This CDR3 contains 16 residues. After removal of 0 bases from V and 3 bases from J, the junction contained 3 bases not matched to a gene. Germline V gene sequence: CDR1 SEHNR, CDR2 FQNEAQ (reference sequence). The CDR3 DNA follows: TGTGCCAGCAGCTTAGCAGCGGGGGGGCCGACAGATACGCAGTATTTT. Encoded protein: CASSLAAGGPTDTQYF. The whole variable domain, remainder taken from reference TRBV7-9 and TRBJ2-3, is DTGVSQNPRHKITKRGQNVTFRCDPISEHNRLYWYRQTLGQGPEFLTYFQNEAQLEKSRLLSDRFSAERPKGSFSTLEIQRTEQGDSAMYLCASSLAAGGPTDTQYFGPGTRLTVL.

The rearrangement uses TRBV29-1 and TRBJ2-7, with D possibly called TRBD1 or TRBD2 (5 bases each). This CDR3 contains 15 residues. CDR1 and CDR2 from the germline V gene are SQVTM and ANQGSEA. Trimming removed 7 bases at V and 4 bases at J, with 23 bases between. CDR3 residues: CSALGRGAPGYEQYF. CDR3 DNA: TGCAGCGCCTTGGGAAGAGGGGCTCCCGGTTACGAGCAGTACTTC.

The chain recombines TRBV19 with TRBJ2-1; tentative D call: TRBD1 (6 bases). V lost 1 base to trimming and J lost 6 bases, with 13 bases between them. Germline CDR1 reads LNHDA; CDR2 reads SQIVND (reference sequence). The CDR3 is made up of 15 amino acids. CDR3 DNA sequence: TGTGCCAGTAGTATAGTGTTTGGGGACACCAATGAGCAGTTCTTC. Protein product: CASSIVFGDTNEQFF.

The J gene is TRBJ2-7, the V gene TRBV30, with 7 nucleotides matching TRBD2. There are 11 residues in the CDR3. Trimming removed 4 bases from V and 3 bases from J; junction bases left unmatched: 0. Germline CDR1 reads GTSNPN; CDR2 reads SVGIG (reference sequence). CDR3 nucleotide sequence: TGTGCCTGGAAGCGGGGCTACGAGCAGTACTTC. Its protein product is CAWKRGYEQYF.

The rearrangement uses TRBV15 and TRBJ2-2; 11 nucleotides line up with TRBD2. This CDR3 is 16 amino acids long. CDR1 and CDR2 (germline): LNHNV, YYDKDF (reference sequence). J lost 3 bases, V lost 3 bases, and 3 bases had no gene match. Written as DNA, the CDR3 is TGTGCCACCAGCAGTGGGGGACTAGCGGACACCGGGGAGCTGTTTTTT. Translation gives CATSSGGLADTGELFF.

The chain joins TRBV11-3 to TRBJ2-7; possibly TRBD1 for D (5 bases). The CDR3 is 16 amino acids. CDR1 is SGHNT and CDR2 is YENEEA in the germline V gene. Trimming left V 3 bases short and J 0 bases short, with 15 bases between. The CDR3 bases are TGTGCCAGCAGCTTCGACAGCCGCCCCCTCTCCTACGAGCAGTACTTC. Translated: CASSFDSRPLSYEQYF.

The chain recombines TRBV6-5 with TRBJ2-5, with TRBD2 matching over 11 bases. The CDR3 contains 14 residues. Germline CDR1 and CDR2: MNHEY and SVGAGI. The J segment lost 4 bases and the V segment lost 2 bases, leaving 0 bases of the junction unmatched. This CDR3 is CASSYTSGGETQYF. The CDR3 nucleotides are TGTGCCAGCAGTTACACTAGCGGGGGAGAGACCCAGTACTTC.

The V and J genes are TRBV28 and TRBJ2-5, with 7 positions matching TRBD2. The length of the CDR3 is 13 residues. CDR1 and CDR2 from the germline V gene are MDHEN and SYDVKM. J lost 5 bases, V lost 5 bases, and 5 bases had no gene match. This CDR3 is CASSTSERETQYF. In DNA form, the CDR3 reads TGTGCCAGCAGTACTAGCGAGCGGGAGACCCAGTACTTC.

The CDR3 sequence: CASSAYGGSQETQYF. Here the CDR3 DNA reads TGTGCCAGCAGCGCCTACGGAGGGTCTCAAGAGACCCAGTACTTC. The chain couples TRBV9 to TRBJ2-5; TRBD2 is a possible D gene (6 bases). The germline V and J ends were trimmed by 3 bases and 2 bases, with 14 bases remaining between them. Germline values: CDR1 SGDLS, CDR2 YYNGEE. CDR3 length: 15 amino acids.

This chain joins TRBV4-1 and TRBJ2-1; D might be TRBD1 (6 bases). The CDR3 contains 13 residues. CDR1 and CDR2 (germline): MGHRA, YSYEKL. Deletions cut 4 bases from V and 14 bases from J, with 18 bases between. The CDR3 DNA follows: TGCGCCAGCAGCCCCCGGACAGACCTACTCAAGTTCTTC. Translating gives CASSPRTDLLKFF.

The J gene is TRBJ2-3, the V gene TRBV27; 8 bases line up with TRBD2. This CDR3 has 16 amino acids. Germline CDR1 and CDR2: MNHEY and SMNVEV (reference sequence). V was pared by 6 bases and J by 4 bases, with 12 bases of the junction left unmatched. The CDR3 spells CASSLLAVVGPDTQYF. CDR3 nucleotides: TGTGCCAGCAGCTTACTAGCGGTCGTGGGCCCAGATACGCAGTATTTT.

The chain carries TRBV5-1 and TRBJ2-7; D may be TRBD1 or TRBD2 (5 bases each). This CDR3 has 15 amino acids. Germline values: CDR1 SGHRS, CDR2 YFSETQ. Trimming shortened V by 3 bases and J by 5 bases, and 18 bases separated the two germline ends. The CDR3 DNA reads TGCGCCAGCAGCTCGAAGACCGGGGCAGGCGACGAGCAGTACTTC. Protein sequence: CASSSKTGAGDEQYF.

The table lists this clone with a count of one. V is TRBV13 and J is TRBJ1-2; no clear D. The CDR3 consists of 14 residues. Germline V gene data show CDR1 as PRHDT and CDR2 as FYEKMQ (reference sequence). Trimming left V 4 bases short and J 6 bases short, with 15 bases between. CDR3 region: CASSSREDVHGYTF. For the CDR3, the DNA is TGTGCCAGCAGCTCCCGTGAGGATGTACATGGCTACACCTTC. The complete variable domain, with remaining parts taken from reference TRBV13 and TRBJ1-2, reads AAGVIQSPRHLIKEKRETATLKCYPIPRHDTVYWYQQGPGQDPQFLISFYEKMQSDKGSIPDRFSAQQFSDYHSELNMSSLELGDSALYFCASSSREDVHGYTFGSGTRLTVV.

V gene TRBV6-5 combines with J gene TRBJ2-3; TRBD2 matches at 9 bases. Germline V CDR1 and CDR2: MNHEY, SVGAGI. The CDR3 length is 15 residues. The V gene end was trimmed by 7 bases and the J gene end by 4 bases; junction bases not matched to a gene: 9. CDR3 nucleotides: TGTGCCAGCACCCCTTTAGCGGGAGACGCAGATACGCAGTATTTT. It translates to CASTPLAGDADTQYF.

CDR3 sequence: CASRTTGEETQYF. The CDR3 DNA reads TGCGCCAGCAGAACGACAGGGGAGGAGACCCAGTACTTC. The J gene is TRBJ2-5, the V gene TRBV5-1; 8 bases are shared with TRBD1. The germline V gene has CDR1 SGHRS and CDR2 YFSETQ. CDR3 size: 13 residues. The V gene end was trimmed by 5 bases and the J gene end by 5 bases; junction bases not matched to a gene: 5.

The V call is TRBV2, the J call TRBJ2-5, with TRBD1 matching over 7 bases. The J segment lost 1 base and the V segment lost 1 base, leaving 3 bases of the junction unmatched. CDR3 length equals 15 residues. Germline values: CDR1 SNHLY, CDR2 FYNNEI. CDR3 sequence (DNA): TGTGCCAGCAGTGAAGAGGGGGCGCGCCAAGAGACCCAGTACTTC. Translation: CASSEEGARQETQYF.

The chain uses TRBV28 and TRBJ2-1, with D maybe TRBD2 (6 bases). V was cut by 6 bases and J by 4 bases, with 16 bases left in between. The CDR3 contains 15 residues. CDR1 is MDHEN and CDR2 is SYDVKM in the germline V gene. The CDR3 spells CASRPNSGIYNEQFF. CDR3 in DNA: TGTGCCAGCAGGCCGAATAGCGGAATATACAATGAGCAGTTCTTC. The complete variable domain, with remaining parts taken from reference TRBV28 and TRBJ2-1, reads DVKVTQSSRYLVKRTGEKVFLECVQDMDHENMFWYRQDPGLGLRLIYFSYDVKMKEKGDIPEGYSVSREKKERFSLILESASTNQTSMYLCASRPNSGIYNEQFFGPGTRLTVL.

The genes are TRBV30 and TRBJ2-1; 8 bases are a match to TRBD2. V gave up 1 base and J gave up 7 bases; unmatched junction bases: 9. The CDR3 extends over 15 amino acids. Germline loops: CDR1 GTSNPN, CDR2 SVGIG (reference sequence). The CDR3 is CAWSEGGLDRNEQFF. The CDR3 coding sequence is TGTGCCTGGAGTGAGGGGGGACTAGATAGGAATGAGCAGTTCTTC.

As concerns this clone: Other nucleotide sequences from this sample produce the same CDR3. The chain joins TRBV5-1 to TRBJ2-3; D is perhaps TRBD2 (5 bases). The CDR3 runs 12 residues. Germline lookup yields CDR1 SGHRS and CDR2 YFSETQ. Deletions cut 1 base from V and 6 bases from J, with 6 bases between. This chain's CDR3 is CASSLSGDTQYF. The DNA of the CDR3 is TGCGCCAGCAGCTTGTCGGGGGATACGCAGTATTTT. Full variable domain (remainder filled in from reference TRBV5-1 and TRBJ2-3): KAGVTQTPRYLIKTRGQQVTLSCSPISGHRSVSWYQQTPGQGLQFLFEYFSETQRNKGNFPGRFSGRQFSNSRSEMNVSTLELGDSALYLCASSLSGDTQYFGPGTRLTVL.